Below, 13 T cell receptor beta chains from the same sample are listed, as sequenced in a study of cytomegalovirus exposure and HLA in healthy donors. The PCR used 60 Vbeta and 13 Jbeta primers. Assay used: immunoSEQ multiplex PCR; TCRdb lists only in-frame clones, some missing. Among around 33,000 clones listed, 40% to 50% were seen once. Sequenced sample: PBMCs. All receptors come from a woman between 45 and 60 years old in good health and CMV-seronegative.

The rearrangement joins TRBV6-4 to TRBJ1-1, with a tentative D call TRBD1 (6 bases). The CDR3 loop spans 13 amino acids. Trimming took off 6 bases at V and 1 base at J, with 9 bases between the two ends. From germline, CDR1 is MRHNA and CDR2 SNTAGT. The CDR3 here is CASREQGNTEAFF. DNA of the CDR3: TGTGCCAGCAGGGAACAGGGGAACACTGAAGCTTTCTTT.

This clone was recorded a few times. The chain carries TRBV18 and TRBJ2-3, with 7 bases that match TRBD1. With 3 bases clipped from V and 0 bases from J, the junction kept 6 bases outside the gene matches. Germline CDR1 and CDR2: KGHSH and LQKENI. The CDR3 sequence is 16 residues long. As DNA, the CDR3 is TGTGCCAGCTCACCGATAACAGGGGCCAGCACAGATACGCAGTATTTT. Translated, it gives CASSPITGASTDTQYF.

The CDR3 region is CASSRGWNQETQYF. The CDR3, as DNA: TGTGCCAGCAGCCGAGGGTGGAACCAAGAGACCCAGTACTTC. This chain uses TRBV7-8 with TRBJ2-5; D perhaps matches TRBD2 (5 bases). CDR1 is SGHVS, CDR2 FQNEAQ, per germline. The CDR3 is 14 amino acids. V lost 5 bases to trimming and J lost 0 bases, with 10 bases between them.

This clone was recorded a few times. This chain connects TRBV28 to TRBJ2-1; D may be TRBD2 (5 bases). The V end was cut by 4 bases, the J end by 7 bases, with 8 bases between. CDR3 size: 12 residues. Per the germline V gene, CDR1 is MDHEN and CDR2 is SYDVKM. CDR3 nucleotide sequence: TGTGCCAGCAGTTCATCGGGAAATGAGCAGTTCTTC. The encoded protein is CASSSSGNEQFF.

This clone was recorded a few times. The gene calls are TRBV5-4 and TRBJ2-1; TRBD1 agrees at 7 bases. J lost 4 bases, V lost 2 bases, and 6 bases had no gene match. Per the germline V gene, CDR1 is SGHNT and CDR2 is YYREEE (reference sequence). There are 15 residues in the CDR3. The CDR3 DNA sequence: TGTGCCAGCAGCTTTGGGGACAGACTATACAATGAGCAGTTCTTC. Its protein product is CASSFGDRLYNEQFF.

The V gene is TRBV7-9, the J gene TRBJ2-3; 10 positions agree with TRBD1. Germline V gene data show CDR1 as SEHNR and CDR2 as FQNEAQ (reference sequence). V was pared by 0 bases and J by 4 bases, with 4 bases of the junction left unmatched. The CDR3 sequence is 16 residues long. CDR3 DNA sequence: TGTGCCAGCAGCTTAGCGCCCGGGACAGGGGCAGATACGCAGTATTTT. It translates to CASSLAPGTGADTQYF. Together with reference TRBV7-9 and TRBJ2-3, the CDR3 gives the full variable domain: DTGVSQNPRHKITKRGQNVTFRCDPISEHNRLYWYRQTLGQGPEFLTYFQNEAQLEKSRLLSDRFSAERPKGSFSTLEIQRTEQGDSAMYLCASSLAPGTGADTQYFGPGTRLTVL.

The chain carries TRBV5-4 and TRBJ2-7, with D tentatively TRBD1 (6 bases). Germline values: CDR1 SGHNT, CDR2 YYREEE (reference sequence). The CDR3 has 13 amino acids. V was clipped by 9 bases and J by 5 bases, with 18 bases between them. CDR3 nucleotides: TGTGCCACCCAGACAGGTCAAGGGAACGAGCAGTACTTC. Its translation: CATQTGQGNEQYF.

This clone was picked up a small number of times. The genes are TRBV25-1 and TRBJ1-2; TRBD1 matches at 7 bases. This CDR3 region has 14 residues. Germline assignment: CDR1 MGHDK and CDR2 SYGVNS. V was pared by 8 bases and J by 1 base, with 7 bases of the junction left unmatched. Here the CDR3 reads CASRRTGFNYGYTF. The CDR3 DNA is TGTGCCAGCCGACGGACAGGCTTTAACTATGGCTACACCTTC.

CDR3 amino acids: CASSSGFYGYTF. CDR3 sequence (DNA): TGTGCCAGCAGCTCGGGTTTCTATGGCTACACCTTC. The chain uses TRBV6-1 and TRBJ1-2; D remains ambiguous. Trimming removed 6 bases from V and 4 bases from J, with 9 bases in between. Germline V gene sequence: CDR1 MNHNS, CDR2 SASEGT. This CDR3 is 12 amino acids long.

This clone has more than one count but fewer than ten. V gene TRBV2 combines with J gene TRBJ2-7; maybe TRBD1 (6 bases). The V and J ends lost 4 bases and 6 bases respectively, with 10 bases between them. Per germline, CDR1 SNHLY and CDR2 FYNNEI. The CDR3 is 12 amino acids. CDR3 sequence: CASSGRGGEQYF. In DNA, the CDR3 is TGTGCCAGCAGTGGGCGAGGGGGCGAGCAGTACTTC. The variable domain in full, completed from reference TRBV2 and TRBJ2-7, reads EPEVTQTPSHQVTQMGQEVILRCVPISNHLYFYWYRQILGQKVEFLVSFYNNEISEKSEIFDDQFSVERPDGSNFTLKIRSTKLEDSAMYFCASSGRGGEQYFGPGTRLTVT.

The rearrangement uses TRBV10-3 and TRBJ2-7, with 7 nucleotides matching TRBD1. CDR1 is ENHRY and CDR2 is SYGVKD in the germline V gene. This CDR3 comprises 12 residues. Trimming removed 8 bases from V and 6 bases from J; junction bases left unmatched: 7. The CDR3 nucleotides read TGTGCCATCCGGGCAGGGGGTGGCGAGCAGTACTTC. This encodes CAIRAGGGEQYF.

This clone occurred a few times. The CDR3 sequence is CSVRRWTGDYEQFF. The CDR3 DNA sequence: TGCAGCGTACGCCGATGGACAGGGGATTATGAGCAGTTCTTC. The genes are TRBV29-1 and TRBJ2-1; 9 bases agree with TRBD1. The V gene end was trimmed by 6 bases and the J gene end by 8 bases; junction bases not matched to a gene: 11. This CDR3 is built from 14 residues. Per the germline V gene, CDR1 is SQVTM and CDR2 is ANQGSEA.

The rearrangement joins TRBV7-9 to TRBJ1-1; D unclear. The CDR3 contains 14 residues. The ends were cut back, 0 bases at V and 11 bases at J, with 16 bases in the middle. The germline CDR1 and CDR2 sequences are SEHNR and FQNEAQ (reference sequence). The DNA of the CDR3 is TGTGCCAGCAGCTTAGCGCAGGAAGGAACAGAGGCTTTCTTT. This translates into CASSLAQEGTEAFF.